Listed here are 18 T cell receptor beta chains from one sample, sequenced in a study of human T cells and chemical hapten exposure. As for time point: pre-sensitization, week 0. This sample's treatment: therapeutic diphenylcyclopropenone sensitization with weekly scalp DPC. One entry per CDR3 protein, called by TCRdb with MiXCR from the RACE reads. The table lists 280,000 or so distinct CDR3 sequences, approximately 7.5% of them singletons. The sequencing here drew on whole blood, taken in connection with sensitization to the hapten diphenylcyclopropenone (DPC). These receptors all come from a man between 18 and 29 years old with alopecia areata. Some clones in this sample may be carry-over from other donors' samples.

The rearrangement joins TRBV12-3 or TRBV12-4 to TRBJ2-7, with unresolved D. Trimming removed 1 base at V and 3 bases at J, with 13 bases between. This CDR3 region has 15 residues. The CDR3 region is CASSLGTAPGYEQYV. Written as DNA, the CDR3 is TGTGCCAGCAGTTTAGGGACGGCCCCCGGCTACGAGCAGTACGTC.

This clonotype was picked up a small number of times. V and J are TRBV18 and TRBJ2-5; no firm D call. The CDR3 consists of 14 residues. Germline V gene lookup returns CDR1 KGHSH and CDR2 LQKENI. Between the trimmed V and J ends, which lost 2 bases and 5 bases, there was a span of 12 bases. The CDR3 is CASSPIRFGETQYF. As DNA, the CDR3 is TGTGCCAGCTCACCAATTCGGTTTGGGGAGACCCAGTACTTC.

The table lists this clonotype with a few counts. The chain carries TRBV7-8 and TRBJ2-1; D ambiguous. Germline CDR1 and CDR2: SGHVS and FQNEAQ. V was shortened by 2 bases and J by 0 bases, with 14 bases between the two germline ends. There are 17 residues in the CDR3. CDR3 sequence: CASSLIFGQSSYNEQFF. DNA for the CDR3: TGTGCCAGCAGCTTAATTTTTGGGCAGAGCTCCTACAATGAGCAGTTCTTC.

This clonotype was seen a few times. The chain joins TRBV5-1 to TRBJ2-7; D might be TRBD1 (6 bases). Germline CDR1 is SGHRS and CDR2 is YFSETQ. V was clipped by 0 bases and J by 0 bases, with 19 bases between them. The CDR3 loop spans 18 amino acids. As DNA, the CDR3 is TGCGCCAGCAGCTTGGCCCCATCCGGGACAACTGTCTCCTACGAGCAGTACGTC. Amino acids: CASSLAPSGTTVSYEQYV.

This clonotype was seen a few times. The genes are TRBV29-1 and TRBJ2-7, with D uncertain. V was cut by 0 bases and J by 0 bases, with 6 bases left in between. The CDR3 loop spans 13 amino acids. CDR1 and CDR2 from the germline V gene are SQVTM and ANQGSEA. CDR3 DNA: TGCAGCGTTGAAGATGCTAACTCCTACGAGCAGTACTTC. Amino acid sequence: CSVEDANSYEQYF.

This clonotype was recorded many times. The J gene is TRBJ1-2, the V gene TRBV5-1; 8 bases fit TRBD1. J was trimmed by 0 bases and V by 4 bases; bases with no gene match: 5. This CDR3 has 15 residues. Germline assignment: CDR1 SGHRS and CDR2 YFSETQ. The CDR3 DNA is TGCGCCAGCAGCCTAACAGGGGGAGCTAACTATGGCTACACCTTC. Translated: CASSLTGGANYGYTF.

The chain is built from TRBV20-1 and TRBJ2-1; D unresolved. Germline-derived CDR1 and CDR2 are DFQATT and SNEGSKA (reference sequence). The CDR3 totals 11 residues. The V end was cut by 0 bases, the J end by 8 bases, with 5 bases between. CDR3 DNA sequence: TGCAGTGCTAGAGATTTGTATGAGCAGTTCTTC. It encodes CSARDLYEQFF.

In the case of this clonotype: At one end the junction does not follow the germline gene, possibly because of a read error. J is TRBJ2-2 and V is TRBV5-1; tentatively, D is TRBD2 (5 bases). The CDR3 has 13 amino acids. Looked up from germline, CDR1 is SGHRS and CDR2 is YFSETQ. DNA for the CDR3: TGCGCCAGCAGGCAGGAGTCTACCGGGGAGCTGCTTTTT. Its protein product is CASRQESTGELLF. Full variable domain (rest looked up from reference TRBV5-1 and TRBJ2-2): KAGVTQTPRYLIKTRGQQVTLSCSPISGHRSVSWYQQTPGQGLQFLFEYFSETQRNKGNFPGRFSGRQFSNSRSEMNVSTLELGDSALYLCASRQESTGELLFGEGSRLTVL.

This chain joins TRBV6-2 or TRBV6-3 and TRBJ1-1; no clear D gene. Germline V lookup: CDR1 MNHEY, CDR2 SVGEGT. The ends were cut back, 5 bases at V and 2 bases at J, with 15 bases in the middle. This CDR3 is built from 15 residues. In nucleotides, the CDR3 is TGTGCCAGCAGTAACGTTGGAAAAGGAAACACTGAAGCTTTCTTT. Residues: CASSNVGKGNTEAFF.

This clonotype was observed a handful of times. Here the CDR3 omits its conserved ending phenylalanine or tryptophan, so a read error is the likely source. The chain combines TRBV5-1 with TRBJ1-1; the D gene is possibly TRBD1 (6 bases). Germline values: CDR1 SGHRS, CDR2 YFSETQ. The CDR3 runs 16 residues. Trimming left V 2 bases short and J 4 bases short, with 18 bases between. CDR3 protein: CASSFVGDMRVTEAFL. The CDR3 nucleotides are TGCGCCAGCAGCTTCGTGGGGGACATGAGGGTCACTGAAGCTTTCCTT.

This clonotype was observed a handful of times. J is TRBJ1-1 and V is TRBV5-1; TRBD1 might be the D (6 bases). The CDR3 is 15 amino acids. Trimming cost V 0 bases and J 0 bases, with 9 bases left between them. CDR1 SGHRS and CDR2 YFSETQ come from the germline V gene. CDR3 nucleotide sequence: TGCGCCAGCAGCTTGGGGACAGTATTGAACACTGAAGCTTTCTTT. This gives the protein CASSLGTVLNTEAFF.

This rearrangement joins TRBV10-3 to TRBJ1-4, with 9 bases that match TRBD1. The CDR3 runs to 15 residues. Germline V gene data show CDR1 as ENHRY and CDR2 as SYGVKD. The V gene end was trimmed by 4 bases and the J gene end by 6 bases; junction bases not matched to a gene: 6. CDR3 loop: CAISVGGQGDEKLFF. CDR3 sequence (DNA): TGTGCCATCAGTGTGGGGGGACAGGGAGATGAAAAACTGTTTTTT.

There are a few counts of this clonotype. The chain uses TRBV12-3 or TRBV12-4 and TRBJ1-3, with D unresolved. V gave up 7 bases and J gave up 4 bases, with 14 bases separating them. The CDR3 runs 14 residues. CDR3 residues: CASNIPGSGNTIYF. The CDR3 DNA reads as TGTGCCAGCAACATCCCAGGTTCCGGAAACACCATATATTTT.

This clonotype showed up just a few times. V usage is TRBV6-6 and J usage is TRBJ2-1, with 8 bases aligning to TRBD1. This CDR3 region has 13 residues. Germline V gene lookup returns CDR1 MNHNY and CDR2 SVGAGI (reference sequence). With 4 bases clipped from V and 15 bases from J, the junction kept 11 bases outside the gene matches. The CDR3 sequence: CASSSFPGQVLFF. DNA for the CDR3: TGTGCCAGCAGTTCGTTTCCGGGACAGGTTTTGTTCTTC.

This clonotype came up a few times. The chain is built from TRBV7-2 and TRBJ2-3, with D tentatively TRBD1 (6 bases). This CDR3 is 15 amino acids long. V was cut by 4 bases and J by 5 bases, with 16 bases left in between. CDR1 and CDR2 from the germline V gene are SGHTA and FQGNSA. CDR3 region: CASSSQGITVDTQYF. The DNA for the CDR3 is TGTGCCAGCAGCTCGCAGGGGATCACGGTAGATACGCAGTATTTT.

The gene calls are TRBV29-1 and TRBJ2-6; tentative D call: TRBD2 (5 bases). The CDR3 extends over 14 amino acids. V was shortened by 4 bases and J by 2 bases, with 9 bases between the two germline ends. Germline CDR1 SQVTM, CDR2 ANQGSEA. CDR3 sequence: CSVAGRAGANVLTF. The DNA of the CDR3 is TGCAGCGTTGCTGGGAGAGCTGGGGCCAACGTCCTGACTTTC.

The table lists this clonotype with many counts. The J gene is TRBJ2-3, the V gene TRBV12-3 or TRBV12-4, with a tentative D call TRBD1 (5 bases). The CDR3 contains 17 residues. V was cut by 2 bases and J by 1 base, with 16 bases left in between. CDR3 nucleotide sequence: TGTGCCAGCAGTTTAACCCAGGGCCTCACCGGCACAGATACGCAGTATTTT. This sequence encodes CASSLTQGLTGTDTQYF.

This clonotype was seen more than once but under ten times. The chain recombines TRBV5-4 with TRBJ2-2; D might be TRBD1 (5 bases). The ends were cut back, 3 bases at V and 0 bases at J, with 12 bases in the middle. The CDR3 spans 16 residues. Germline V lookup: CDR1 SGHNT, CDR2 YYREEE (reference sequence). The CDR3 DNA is TGTGCCAGCAGCTCCCATGGGGCAGCGAACACCGGGGAGCTGTTTTTT. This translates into CASSSHGAANTGELFF.